This T cell receptor (beta chain) was captured in a study of blood T cell repertoires in COVID-19. At the level of the study: T cells, B-cell-depleted T cells, or PBMCs provided the cDNA or gDNA that served as material.

A few counts support this clone. The germline CDR1 and CDR2 sequences are SNHLY and FYNNEI. Losses at the gene ends were 0 bases for V and 4 bases for J; bases not matched to a gene: 9. The CDR3 has 18 amino acids. Membership in each cohort depended on participant-reported clinical history. Under the authors' procedure: Amplification from reference gene primers served as the basis for estimated nucleated cell counts. Only in-frame clones appear in the TCRdb table, and some are missing; sequencing was by immunoSEQ multiplex PCR. V and J calls and clone size are given by that table; D and trimming were obtained from the DNA. The data show about 250,000 clones, with about 86% seen just once and 3.4% held by the top ten.

Sequencing input: PBMCs or T cells enriched from blood (not recorded which). J is TRBJ2-7 and V is TRBV2; 13 nucleotides line up with TRBD2. The clonotype was recovered from a man aged 45 to 65 who had recovered from COVID-19. Here the CDR3 DNA reads TGTGCCAGCAGTGAAGCGCTTCGGGGACTAGCGGGAAGATACGAGCAGTACTTC. Translation gives CASSEALRGLAGRYEQYF.